A single sample gave rise to the 15 T cell receptor beta chains below, sequenced in a study of T cell repertoires in ileal Crohn's disease. Measured with immunoSEQ multiplex PCR; TCRdb has only the in-frame clones, and not every one. The sample holds 25,000 to 35,000 clones; about 81% are singletons and the top ten take roughly 5.7%. Sample: ileal tissue. The receptor set was obtained from an adult with Crohn's disease.

In nucleotides, the CDR3 is TGCGCCAGCAGCTTGGCAGGGGGGAACTATGGCTACACCTTC. Its protein is CASSLAGGNYGYTF. The genes are TRBV5-1 and TRBJ1-2; 7 bases align to TRBD1. CDR1 and CDR2 (germline): SGHRS, YFSETQ. V trimming: 0 bases; J trimming: 2 bases; junction bases outside the gene matches: 1. This CDR3 region has 14 residues.

The rearrangement uses TRBV19 and TRBJ1-1, with TRBD1 matching 9 bases. With 2 bases clipped from V and 5 bases from J, the junction kept 12 bases outside the gene matches. Germline V gene data show CDR1 as LNHDA and CDR2 as SQIVND (reference sequence). This CDR3 is built from 17 residues. In DNA form, the CDR3 reads TGTGCCAGTAGTATACGTAGGACAGGGGCCTCGGGGACTGAAGCTTTCTTT. It yields the protein CASSIRRTGASGTEAFF.

The chain has TRBV6-5 and TRBJ2-5; maybe TRBD2 (6 bases). CDR1 is MNHEY, CDR2 SVGAGI, per germline. Between the trimmed V and J ends, which lost 0 bases and 7 bases, there was a span of 12 bases. This CDR3 has 14 amino acids. The CDR3 region is CASSYSGGYGTQYF. The CDR3 coding sequence is TGTGCCAGCAGTTACTCTGGGGGGTACGGGACCCAGTACTTC.

V usage is TRBV18 and J usage is TRBJ2-1; 9 bases fit TRBD1. J was trimmed by 4 bases and V by 3 bases; bases with no gene match: 13. Germline CDR1 reads KGHSH; CDR2 reads LQKENI. The CDR3 runs 18 residues. The CDR3 here is CASSPFETGTGSYNEQFF. CDR3 in DNA: TGTGCCAGCTCACCTTTCGAGACCGGGACAGGGTCTTACAATGAGCAGTTCTTC.

The gene calls are TRBV30 and TRBJ1-5, with TRBD1 as a possible D gene (5 bases). Germline CDR1 reads GTSNPN; CDR2 reads SVGIG (reference sequence). Trimming took off 4 bases at V and 4 bases at J, with 11 bases between the two ends. The CDR3 has 13 amino acids. This CDR3 reads CAWNRTPNQPQHF. The CDR3 nucleotides are TGTGCCTGGAACCGGACACCTAATCAGCCCCAGCATTTT.

The chain combines TRBV27 with TRBJ2-4; 12 bases line up with TRBD2. Germline V gives CDR1 MNHEY, CDR2 SMNVEV (reference sequence). The CDR3 length is 17 residues. J lost 1 base, V lost 3 bases, and 4 bases had no gene match. CDR3 sequence (DNA): TGTGCCAGCAGTTTGACTAGCGGGGGAGCGGCCAAAAACATTCAGTACTTC. This encodes CASSLTSGGAAKNIQYF.

V is TRBV11-2 and J is TRBJ1-4; D not resolved. CDR1 and CDR2 (germline): SGHAT, FQNNGV. The CDR3 sequence is 12 residues long. Between the trimmed V and J ends, which lost 1 base and 12 bases, there was a span of 9 bases. The CDR3 protein is CASSLGTGELFF. As DNA, the CDR3 is TGTGCCAGCAGCTTAGGTACCGGGGAACTGTTTTTT.

The V and J genes are TRBV30 and TRBJ2-5; tentatively, D is TRBD1 (6 bases). CDR1 and CDR2 (germline): GTSNPN, SVGIG (reference sequence). This CDR3 has 11 residues. CDR3 sequence: CARGSGETQYF. CDR3 DNA sequence: TGTGCGAGGGGGTCGGGTGAGACCCAGTACTTC.

This chain connects TRBV6-5 to TRBJ1-1; perhaps TRBD1 as D (6 bases). The V gene lost 5 bases and the J gene lost 7 bases, with 17 bases spanning the gap. There are 14 residues in the CDR3. The germline gives CDR1 MNHEY, CDR2 SVGAGI. DNA for the CDR3: TGTGCCAGCAGTCGACTCTTGGGACACTTTGAAGCTTTCTTT. Translation: CASSRLLGHFEAFF.

V usage is TRBV30 and J usage is TRBJ2-5, with 8 bases matching TRBD2. Germline V gives CDR1 GTSNPN, CDR2 SVGIG (reference sequence). V lost 2 bases and J lost 7; bases outside the gene matches: 0. The CDR3 contains 11 residues. In DNA, the CDR3 is TGTGCCTGGAGTAGCGGGGGGACCCAGTACTTC. This translates into CAWSSGGTQYF. The full variable domain, completed using reference TRBV30 and TRBJ2-5, is SQTIHQWPATLVQPVGSPLSLECTVEGTSNPNLYWYRQAAGRGLQLLFYSVGIGQISSEVPQNLSASRPQDRQFILSSKKLLLSDSGFYLCAWSSGGTQYFGPGTRLLVL.

The DNA for the CDR3 is TGTGCCAGCAGCTTGGGGCCGGGACTAGCGGGGGGGAAGGAGACCCAGTACTTC. It is translated as CASSLGPGLAGGKETQYF. This rearrangement joins TRBV7-2 to TRBJ2-5, with TRBD2 matching 16 bases. Trimming removed 3 bases from V and 5 bases from J; junction bases left unmatched: 9. CDR1 and CDR2 (germline): SGHTA, FQGNSA. The CDR3 is made up of 18 amino acids.

V usage is TRBV7-9 and J usage is TRBJ2-7, with D tentatively TRBD1 (6 bases). Between the trimmed V and J ends, which lost 4 bases and 4 bases, there was a span of 11 bases. In germline, CDR1 is SEHNR, CDR2 FQNEAQ (reference sequence). The CDR3 spans 13 residues. This chain's CDR3 is CASSSTGMYEQYF. CDR3 nucleotide sequence: TGTGCCAGCAGCTCCACAGGGATGTACGAGCAGTACTTC.

The chain uses TRBV30 and TRBJ1-2, with D hard to call. V was trimmed by 3 bases and J by 3 bases, leaving 11 bases between them. The V gene's germline CDR1 is GTSNPN and CDR2 SVGIG (reference sequence). This CDR3 is 13 amino acids long. Here the CDR3 DNA reads TGTGCCTGGAGCCACGGGTACGACTATGGCTACACCTTC. Translating gives CAWSHGYDYGYTF.

V and J are TRBV6-1 and TRBJ2-7; D gene uncertain. Between the trimmed V and J ends, which lost 5 bases and 1 base, there was a span of 15 bases. The CDR3 spans 15 residues. The germline V gene has CDR1 MNHNS and CDR2 SASEGT. CDR3 in DNA: TGTGCCAGCAGTCTCTCGCCGGGTCCTTCCTACGAGCAGTACTTC. Translation gives CASSLSPGPSYEQYF.

There are a few counts of this clone. V gene TRBV5-1 combines with J gene TRBJ1-1; no clear D gene. The CDR3 extends over 13 amino acids. Germline values: CDR1 SGHRS, CDR2 YFSETQ. Trimming stripped 4 bases from V and 4 bases from J, with 11 bases between. The CDR3 DNA reads as TGCGCCAGCAGCCAAAACCCGGGCACTGAAGCTTTCTTT. Protein sequence: CASSQNPGTEAFF.